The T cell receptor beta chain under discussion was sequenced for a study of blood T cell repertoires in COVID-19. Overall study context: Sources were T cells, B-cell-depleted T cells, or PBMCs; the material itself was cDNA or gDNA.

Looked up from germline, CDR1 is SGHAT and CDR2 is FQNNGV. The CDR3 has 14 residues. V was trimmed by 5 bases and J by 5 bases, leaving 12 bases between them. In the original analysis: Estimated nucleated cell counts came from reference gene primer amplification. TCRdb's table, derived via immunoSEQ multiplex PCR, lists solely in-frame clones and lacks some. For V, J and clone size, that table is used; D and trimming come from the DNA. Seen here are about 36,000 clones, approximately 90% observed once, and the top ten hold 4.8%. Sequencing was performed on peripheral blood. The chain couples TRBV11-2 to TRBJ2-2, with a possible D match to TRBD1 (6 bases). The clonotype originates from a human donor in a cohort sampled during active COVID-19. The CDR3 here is CASSKIQGTGELFF. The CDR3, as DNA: TGTGCCAGCAGCAAGATTCAGGGGACCGGGGAGCTGTTTTTT.